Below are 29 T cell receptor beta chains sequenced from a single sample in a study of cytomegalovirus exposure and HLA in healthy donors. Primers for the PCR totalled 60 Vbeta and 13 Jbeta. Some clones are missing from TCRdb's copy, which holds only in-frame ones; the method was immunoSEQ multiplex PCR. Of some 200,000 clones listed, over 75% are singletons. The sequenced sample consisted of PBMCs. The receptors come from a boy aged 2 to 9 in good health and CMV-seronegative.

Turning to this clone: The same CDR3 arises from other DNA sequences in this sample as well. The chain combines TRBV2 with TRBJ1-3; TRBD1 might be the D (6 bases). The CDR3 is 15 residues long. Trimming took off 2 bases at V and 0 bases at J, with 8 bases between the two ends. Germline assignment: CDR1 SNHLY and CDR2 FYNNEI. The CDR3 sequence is CASSEQGISGNTIYF. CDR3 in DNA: TGTGCCAGCAGTGAACAGGGGATCTCTGGAAACACCATATATTTT.

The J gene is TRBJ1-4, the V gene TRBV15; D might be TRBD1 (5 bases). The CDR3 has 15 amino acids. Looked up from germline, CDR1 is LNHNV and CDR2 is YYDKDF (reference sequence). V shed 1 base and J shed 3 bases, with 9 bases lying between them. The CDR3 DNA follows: TGTGCCACCAGCAGAGGGTCAGGGTCTAATGAAAAACTGTTTTTT. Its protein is CATSRGSGSNEKLFF. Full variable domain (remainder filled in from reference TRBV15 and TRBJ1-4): DAMVIQNPRYQVTQFGKPVTLSCSQTLNHNVMYWYQQKSSQAPKLLFHYYDKDFNNEADTPDNFQSRRPNTSFCFLDIRSPGLGDTAMYLCATSRGSGSNEKLFFGSGTQLSVL.

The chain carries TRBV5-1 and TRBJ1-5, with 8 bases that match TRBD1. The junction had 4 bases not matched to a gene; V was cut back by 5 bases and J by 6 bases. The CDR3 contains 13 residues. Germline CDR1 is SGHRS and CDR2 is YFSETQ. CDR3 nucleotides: TGCGCCAGCAGGACAGGGGATGGTCAGCCCCAGCATTTT. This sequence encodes CASRTGDGQPQHF.

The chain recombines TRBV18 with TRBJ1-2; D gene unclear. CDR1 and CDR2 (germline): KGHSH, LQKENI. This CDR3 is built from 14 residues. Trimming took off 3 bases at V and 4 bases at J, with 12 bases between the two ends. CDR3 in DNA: TGTGCCAGCTCACCGGGTTCAGGAGGCTATGGCTACACCTTC. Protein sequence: CASSPGSGGYGYTF.

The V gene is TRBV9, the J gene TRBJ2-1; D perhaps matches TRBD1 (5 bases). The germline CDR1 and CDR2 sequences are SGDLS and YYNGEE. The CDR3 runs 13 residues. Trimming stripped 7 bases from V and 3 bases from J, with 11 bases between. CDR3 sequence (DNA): TGTGCCAGCGCCCCGACAGTCTACAATGAGCAGTTCTTC. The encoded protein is CASAPTVYNEQFF.

The CDR3 sequence: CASSDEAGPSTDTQYF. The DNA for the CDR3 is TGTGCCAGCAGTGATGAGGCGGGCCCTAGCACAGATACGCAGTATTTT. The chain joins TRBV25-1 to TRBJ2-3; perhaps TRBD2 as D (5 bases). V was shortened by 3 bases and J by 0 bases, with 13 bases between the two germline ends. Germline CDR1 and CDR2: MGHDK and SYGVNS. The CDR3 runs 16 residues.

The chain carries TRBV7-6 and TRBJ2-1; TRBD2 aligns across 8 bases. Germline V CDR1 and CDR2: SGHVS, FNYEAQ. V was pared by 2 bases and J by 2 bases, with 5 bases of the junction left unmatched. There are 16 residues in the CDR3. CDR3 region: CASSLRAGGAYNEQFF. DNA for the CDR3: TGTGCCAGCAGCTTACGGGCCGGGGGGGCCTACAATGAGCAGTTCTTC.

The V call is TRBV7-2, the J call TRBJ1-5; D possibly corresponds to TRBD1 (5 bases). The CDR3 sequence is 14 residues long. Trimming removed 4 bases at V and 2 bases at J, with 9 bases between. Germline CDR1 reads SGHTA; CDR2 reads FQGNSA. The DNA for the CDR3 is TGTGCCAGCAGCTCACGGGGGGGCAATCAGCCCCAGCATTTT. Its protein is CASSSRGGNQPQHF.

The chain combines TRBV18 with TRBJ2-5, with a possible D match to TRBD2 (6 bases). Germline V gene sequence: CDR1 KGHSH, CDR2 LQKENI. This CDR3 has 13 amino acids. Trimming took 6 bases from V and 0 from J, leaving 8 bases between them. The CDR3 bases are TGTGCCAGCTCCGCGGGGAACCAAGAGACCCAGTACTTC. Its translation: CASSAGNQETQYF.

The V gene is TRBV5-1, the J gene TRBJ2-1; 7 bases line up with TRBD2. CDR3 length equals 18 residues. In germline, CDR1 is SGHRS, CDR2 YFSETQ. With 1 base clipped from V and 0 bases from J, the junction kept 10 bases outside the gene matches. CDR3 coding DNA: TGCGCCAGCAGCTTGCTGGCTAGCGGCTCCCTCTCCTACAATGAGCAGTTCTTC. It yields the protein CASSLLASGSLSYNEQFF.

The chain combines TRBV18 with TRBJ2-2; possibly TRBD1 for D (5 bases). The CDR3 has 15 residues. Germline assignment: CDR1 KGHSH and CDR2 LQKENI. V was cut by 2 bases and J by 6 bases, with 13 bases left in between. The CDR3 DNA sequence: TGTGCCAGCTCACCAGGCAGGGTTATCGCCGGGGAGCTGTTTTTT. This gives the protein CASSPGRVIAGELFF.

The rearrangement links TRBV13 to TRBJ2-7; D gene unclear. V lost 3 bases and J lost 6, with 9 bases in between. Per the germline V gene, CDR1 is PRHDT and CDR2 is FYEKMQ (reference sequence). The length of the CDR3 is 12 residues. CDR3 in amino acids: CASSFQHGEQYF. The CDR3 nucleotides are TGTGCCAGCAGCTTCCAACATGGCGAGCAGTACTTC.

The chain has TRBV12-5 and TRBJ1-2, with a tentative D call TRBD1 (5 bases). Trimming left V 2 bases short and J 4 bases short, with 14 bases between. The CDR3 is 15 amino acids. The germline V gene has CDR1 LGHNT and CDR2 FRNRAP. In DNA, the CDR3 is TGTGCTAGTGGTTTGCCCCCTCCAGGGCCCTATGGCTACACCTTC. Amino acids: CASGLPPPGPYGYTF.

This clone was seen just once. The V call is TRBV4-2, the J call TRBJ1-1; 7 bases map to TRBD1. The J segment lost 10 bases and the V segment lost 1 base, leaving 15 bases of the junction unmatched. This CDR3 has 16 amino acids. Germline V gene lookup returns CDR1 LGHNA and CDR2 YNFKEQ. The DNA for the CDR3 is TGTGCCAGCAGCCAAGGGAGGGGGCCATCCTCTTGGGGAGCTTTCTTT. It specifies CASSQGRGPSSWGAFF.

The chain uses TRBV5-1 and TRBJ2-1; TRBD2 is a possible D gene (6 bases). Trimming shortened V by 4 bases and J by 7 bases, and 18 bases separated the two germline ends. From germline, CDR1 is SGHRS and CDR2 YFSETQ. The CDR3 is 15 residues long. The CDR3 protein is CASSPRRDVRNEQFF. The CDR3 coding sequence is TGCGCCAGCAGCCCCCGGAGGGACGTCCGTAATGAGCAGTTCTTC. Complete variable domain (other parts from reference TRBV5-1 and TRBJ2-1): KAGVTQTPRYLIKTRGQQVTLSCSPISGHRSVSWYQQTPGQGLQFLFEYFSETQRNKGNFPGRFSGRQFSNSRSEMNVSTLELGDSALYLCASSPRRDVRNEQFFGPGTRLTVL.

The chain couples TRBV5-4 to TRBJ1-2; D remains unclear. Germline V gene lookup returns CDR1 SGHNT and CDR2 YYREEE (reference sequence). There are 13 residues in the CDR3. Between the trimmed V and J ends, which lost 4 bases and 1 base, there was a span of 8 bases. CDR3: CASSVRNNYGYTF. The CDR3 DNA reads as TGTGCCAGCAGCGTCAGAAATAACTATGGCTACACCTTC.

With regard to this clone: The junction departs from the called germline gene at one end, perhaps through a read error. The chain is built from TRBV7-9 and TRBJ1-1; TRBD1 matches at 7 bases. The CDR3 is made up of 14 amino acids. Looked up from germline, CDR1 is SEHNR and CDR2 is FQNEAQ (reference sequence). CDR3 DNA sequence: TGTGCCAGCAGCATGGTACAGGGGCCCCCTGAAGCTTCCTTT. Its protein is CASSMVQGPPEASF.

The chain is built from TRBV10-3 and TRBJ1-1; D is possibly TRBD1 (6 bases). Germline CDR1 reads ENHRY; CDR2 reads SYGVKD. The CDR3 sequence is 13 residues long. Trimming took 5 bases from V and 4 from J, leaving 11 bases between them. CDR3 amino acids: CAISIQGSTEAFF. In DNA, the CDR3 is TGTGCCATCAGTATACAGGGATCCACTGAAGCTTTCTTT.

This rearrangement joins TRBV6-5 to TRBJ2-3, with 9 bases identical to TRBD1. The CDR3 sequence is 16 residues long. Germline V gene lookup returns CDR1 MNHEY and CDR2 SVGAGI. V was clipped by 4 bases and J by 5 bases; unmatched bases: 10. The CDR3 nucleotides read TGTGCCAGCAGTTGGTCCCCGGGACAGGGAGGAGATACGCAGTATTTT. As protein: CASSWSPGQGGDTQYF.

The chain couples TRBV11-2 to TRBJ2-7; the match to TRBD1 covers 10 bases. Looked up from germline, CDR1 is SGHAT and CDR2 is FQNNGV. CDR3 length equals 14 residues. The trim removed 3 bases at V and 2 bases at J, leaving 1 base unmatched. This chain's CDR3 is CASSFDRGPYEQYF. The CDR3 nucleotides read TGTGCCAGCAGCTTTGACAGGGGGCCCTACGAGCAGTACTTC.

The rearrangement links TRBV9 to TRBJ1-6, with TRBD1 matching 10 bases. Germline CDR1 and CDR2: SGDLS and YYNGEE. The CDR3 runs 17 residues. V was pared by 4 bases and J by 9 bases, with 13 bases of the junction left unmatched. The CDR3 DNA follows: TGTGCCAGCAGCCCCAACCCCTCCCGGGACAGGGGTTCACCCCTCCACTTT. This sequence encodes CASSPNPSRDRGSPLHF.

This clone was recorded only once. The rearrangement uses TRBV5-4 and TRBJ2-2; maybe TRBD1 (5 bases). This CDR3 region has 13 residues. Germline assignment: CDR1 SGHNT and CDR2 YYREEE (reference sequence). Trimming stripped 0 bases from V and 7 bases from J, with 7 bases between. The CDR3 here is CASSLDRHGELFF. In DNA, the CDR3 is TGTGCCAGCAGCTTGGACAGGCACGGGGAGCTGTTTTTT.

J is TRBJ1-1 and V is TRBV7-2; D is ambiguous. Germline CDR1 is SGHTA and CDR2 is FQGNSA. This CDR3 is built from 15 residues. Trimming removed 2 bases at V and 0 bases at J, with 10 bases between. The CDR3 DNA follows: TGTGCCAGCAGCTTATCGAGGGATCTGAACACTGAAGCTTTCTTT. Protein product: CASSLSRDLNTEAFF. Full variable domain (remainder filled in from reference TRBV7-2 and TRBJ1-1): GAGVSQSPSNKVTEKGKDVELRCDPISGHTALYWYRQSLGQGLEFLIYFQGNSAPDKSGLPSDRFSAERTGGSVSTLTIQRTQQEDSAVYLCASSLSRDLNTEAFFGQGTRLTVV.

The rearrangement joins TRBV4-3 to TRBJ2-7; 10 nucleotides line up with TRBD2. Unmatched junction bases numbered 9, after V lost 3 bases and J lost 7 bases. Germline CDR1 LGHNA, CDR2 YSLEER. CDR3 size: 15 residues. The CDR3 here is CASSQYPGLANEQYF. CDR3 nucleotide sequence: TGCGCCAGCAGCCAGTATCCGGGACTAGCGAATGAGCAGTACTTC.

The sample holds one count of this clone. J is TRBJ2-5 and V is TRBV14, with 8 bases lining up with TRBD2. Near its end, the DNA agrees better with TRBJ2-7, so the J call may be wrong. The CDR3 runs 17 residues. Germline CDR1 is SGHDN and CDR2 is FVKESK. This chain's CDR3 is CASSQEAYPRGGYEQYF. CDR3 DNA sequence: TGTGCCAGCAGCCAAGAAGCATATCCCCGGGGGGGTTACGAGCAGTACTTC.

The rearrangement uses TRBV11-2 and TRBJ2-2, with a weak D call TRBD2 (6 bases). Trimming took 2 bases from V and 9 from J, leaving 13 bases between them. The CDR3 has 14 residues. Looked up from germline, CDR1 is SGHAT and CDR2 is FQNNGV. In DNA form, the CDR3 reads TGTGCCAGCAGCTTACGTGTGGGGGGTCGGGAGCTGTTTTTT. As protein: CASSLRVGGRELFF.

CDR3 sequence: CASSPDGRGMNYGYTF. The CDR3 DNA is TGTGCCAGCAGCCCCGATGGGAGGGGTATGAACTATGGCTACACCTTC. V usage is TRBV7-9 and J usage is TRBJ1-2; possible D gene TRBD1, 5 bases. Trimming pared 5 bases from V and 2 bases from J, leaving 18 bases between. CDR3 length equals 16 residues. The germline V gene encodes CDR1 SEHNR and CDR2 FQNEAQ (reference sequence).

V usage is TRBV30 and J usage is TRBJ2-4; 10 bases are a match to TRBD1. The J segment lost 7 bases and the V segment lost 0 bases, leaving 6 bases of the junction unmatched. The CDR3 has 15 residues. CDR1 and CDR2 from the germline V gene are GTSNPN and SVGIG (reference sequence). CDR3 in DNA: TGTGCCTGGAGTGTCCCAGGGACAGGGGTTAACATTCAGTACTTC. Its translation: CAWSVPGTGVNIQYF.

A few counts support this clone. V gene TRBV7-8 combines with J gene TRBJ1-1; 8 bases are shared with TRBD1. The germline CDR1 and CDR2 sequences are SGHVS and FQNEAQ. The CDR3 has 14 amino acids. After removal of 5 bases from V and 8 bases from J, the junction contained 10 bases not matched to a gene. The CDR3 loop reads CASSVDRDRLEAFF. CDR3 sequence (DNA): TGTGCCAGCAGCGTCGACCGGGACAGGCTAGAAGCTTTCTTT.